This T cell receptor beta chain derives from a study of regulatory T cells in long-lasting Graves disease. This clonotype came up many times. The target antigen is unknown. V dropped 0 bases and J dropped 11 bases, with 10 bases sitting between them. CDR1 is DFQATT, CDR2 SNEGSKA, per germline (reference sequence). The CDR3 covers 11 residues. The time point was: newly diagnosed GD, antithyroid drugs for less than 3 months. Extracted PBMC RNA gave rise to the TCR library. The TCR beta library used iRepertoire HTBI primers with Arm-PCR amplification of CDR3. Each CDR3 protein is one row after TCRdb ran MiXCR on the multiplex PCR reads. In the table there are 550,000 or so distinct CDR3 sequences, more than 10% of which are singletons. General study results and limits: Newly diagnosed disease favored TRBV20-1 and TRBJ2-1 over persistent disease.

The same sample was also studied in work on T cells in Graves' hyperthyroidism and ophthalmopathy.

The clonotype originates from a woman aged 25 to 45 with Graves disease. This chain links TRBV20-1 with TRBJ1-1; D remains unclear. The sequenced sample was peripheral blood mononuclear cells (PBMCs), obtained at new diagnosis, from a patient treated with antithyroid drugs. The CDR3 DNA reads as TGCAGTGCTAGAGATAAGGGTAGGGCTTTCTTT. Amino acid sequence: CSARDKGRAFF.